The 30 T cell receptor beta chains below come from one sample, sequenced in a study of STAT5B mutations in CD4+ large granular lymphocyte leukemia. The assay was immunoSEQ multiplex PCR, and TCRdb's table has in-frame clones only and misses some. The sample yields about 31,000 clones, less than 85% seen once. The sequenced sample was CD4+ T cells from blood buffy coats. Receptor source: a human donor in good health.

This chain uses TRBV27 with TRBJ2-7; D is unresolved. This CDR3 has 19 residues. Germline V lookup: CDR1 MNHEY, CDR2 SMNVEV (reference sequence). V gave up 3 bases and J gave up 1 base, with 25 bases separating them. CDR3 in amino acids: CASSFRSASGSQHSYEQYF. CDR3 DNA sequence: TGTGCCAGCAGTTTTCGATCAGCTTCCGGTTCTCAACATTCCTACGAGCAGTACTTC.

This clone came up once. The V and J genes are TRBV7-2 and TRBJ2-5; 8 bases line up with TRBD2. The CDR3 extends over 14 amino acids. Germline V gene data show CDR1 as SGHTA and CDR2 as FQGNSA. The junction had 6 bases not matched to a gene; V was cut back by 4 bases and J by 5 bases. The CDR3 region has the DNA TGTGCCAGCAGCTACGGGGGGGCTTCGGAGACCCAGTACTTC. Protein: CASSYGGASETQYF.

CDR3 coding DNA: TGCGCCAGCAGCTTGGGGACAGGGGGGGAGGAGACCCAGTACTTC. This translates into CASSLGTGGEETQYF. The V and J genes are TRBV5-1 and TRBJ2-5; TRBD1 agrees at 10 bases. This CDR3 region has 15 residues. The germline V gene has CDR1 SGHRS and CDR2 YFSETQ. After removal of 0 bases from V and 5 bases from J, the junction contained 4 bases not matched to a gene.

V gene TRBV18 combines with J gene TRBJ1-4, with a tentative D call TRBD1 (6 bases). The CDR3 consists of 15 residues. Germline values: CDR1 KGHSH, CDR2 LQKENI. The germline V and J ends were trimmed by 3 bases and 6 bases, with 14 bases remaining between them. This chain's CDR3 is CASSPGQTYDEKLFF. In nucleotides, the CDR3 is TGTGCCAGCTCACCCGGACAGACCTACGATGAAAAACTGTTTTTT.

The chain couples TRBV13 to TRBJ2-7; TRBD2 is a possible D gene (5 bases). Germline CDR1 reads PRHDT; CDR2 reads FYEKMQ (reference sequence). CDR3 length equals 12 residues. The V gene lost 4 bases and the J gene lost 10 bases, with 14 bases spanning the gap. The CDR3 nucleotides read TGTGCCAGCAGCTACCGGGGTTCATACCAGTACTTC. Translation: CASSYRGSYQYF.

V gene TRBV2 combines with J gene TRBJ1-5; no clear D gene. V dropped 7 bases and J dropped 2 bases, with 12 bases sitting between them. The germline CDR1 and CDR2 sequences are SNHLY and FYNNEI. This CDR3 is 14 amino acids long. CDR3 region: CASMSSSGNQPQHF. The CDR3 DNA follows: TGTGCCAGCATGAGTAGTTCGGGCAATCAGCCCCAGCATTTT.

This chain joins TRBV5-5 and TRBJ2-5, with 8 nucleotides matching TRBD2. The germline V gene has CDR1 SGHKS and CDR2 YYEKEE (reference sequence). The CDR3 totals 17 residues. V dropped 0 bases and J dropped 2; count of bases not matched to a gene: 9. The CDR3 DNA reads TGTGCCAGCAGCTTGGCTGTTCTAGCGGGTGATCAAGAGACCCAGTACTTC. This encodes CASSLAVLAGDQETQYF.

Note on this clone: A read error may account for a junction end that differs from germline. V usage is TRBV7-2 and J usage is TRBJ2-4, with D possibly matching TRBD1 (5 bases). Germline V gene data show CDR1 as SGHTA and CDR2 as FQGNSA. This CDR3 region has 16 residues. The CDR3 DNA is TGTGCCAGCAGCCCCCATCTAGGGGAAGCCAAAAACATTCAGTGCTTC. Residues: CASSPHLGEAKNIQCF. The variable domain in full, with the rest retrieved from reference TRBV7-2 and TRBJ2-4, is GAGVSQSPSNKVTEKGKDVELRCDPISGHTALYWYRQSLGQGLEFLIYFQGNSAPDKSGLPSDRFSAERTGGSVSTLTIQRTQQEDSAVYLCASSPHLGEAKNIQCFGAGTRLSVL.

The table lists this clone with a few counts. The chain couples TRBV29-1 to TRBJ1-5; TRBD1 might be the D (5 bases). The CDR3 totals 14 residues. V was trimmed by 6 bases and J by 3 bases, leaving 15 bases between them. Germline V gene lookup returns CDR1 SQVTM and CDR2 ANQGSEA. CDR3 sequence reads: CSVQGEDPNQPQHF. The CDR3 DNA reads TGCAGCGTCCAAGGGGAAGATCCCAATCAGCCCCAGCATTTT.

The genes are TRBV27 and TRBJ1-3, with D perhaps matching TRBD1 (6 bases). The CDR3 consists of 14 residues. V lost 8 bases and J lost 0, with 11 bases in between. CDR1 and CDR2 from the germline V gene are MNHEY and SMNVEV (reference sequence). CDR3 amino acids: CASRRGGSGNTIYF. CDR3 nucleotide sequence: TGTGCCAGCCGGAGAGGGGGCTCTGGAAACACCATATATTTT.

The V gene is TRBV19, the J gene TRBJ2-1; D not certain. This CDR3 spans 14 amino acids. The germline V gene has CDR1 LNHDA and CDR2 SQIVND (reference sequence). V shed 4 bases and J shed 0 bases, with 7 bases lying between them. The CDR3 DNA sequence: TGTGCCAGTAGTAAATGGGGCTCCTACAATGAGCAGTTCTTC. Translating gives CASSKWGSYNEQFF. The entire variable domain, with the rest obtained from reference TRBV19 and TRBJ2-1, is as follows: DGGITQSPKYLFRKEGQNVTLSCEQNLNHDAMYWYRQDPGQGLRLIYYSQIVNDFQKGDIAEGYSVSREKKESFPLTVTSAQKNPTAFYLCASSKWGSYNEQFFGPGTRLTVL.

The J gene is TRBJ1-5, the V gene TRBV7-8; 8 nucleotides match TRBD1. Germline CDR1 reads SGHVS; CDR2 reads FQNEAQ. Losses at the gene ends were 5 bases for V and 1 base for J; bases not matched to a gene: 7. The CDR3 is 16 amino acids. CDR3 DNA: TGTGCCAGCAGCACCTTGGACAGGGTGAGCAATCAGCCCCAGCATTTT. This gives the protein CASSTLDRVSNQPQHF.

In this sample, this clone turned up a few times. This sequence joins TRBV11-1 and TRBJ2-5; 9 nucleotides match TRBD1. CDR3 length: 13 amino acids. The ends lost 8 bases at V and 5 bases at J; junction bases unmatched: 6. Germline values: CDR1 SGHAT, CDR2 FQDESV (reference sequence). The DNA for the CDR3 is TGTGCCAGCGGGGGACAGGGCCGGGAGACCCAGTACTTC. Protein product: CASGGQGRETQYF.

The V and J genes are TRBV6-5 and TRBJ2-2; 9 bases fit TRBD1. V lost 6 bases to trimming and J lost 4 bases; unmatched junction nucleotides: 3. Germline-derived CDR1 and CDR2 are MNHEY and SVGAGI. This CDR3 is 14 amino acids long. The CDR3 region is CASSRGQGTGELFF. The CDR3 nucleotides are TGTGCCAGCAGCCGGGGACAGGGCACCGGGGAGCTGTTTTTT.

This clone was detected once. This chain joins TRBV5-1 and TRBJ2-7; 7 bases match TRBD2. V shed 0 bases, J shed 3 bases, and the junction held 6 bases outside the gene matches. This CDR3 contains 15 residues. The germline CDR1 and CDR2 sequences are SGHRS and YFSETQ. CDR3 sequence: CASSLVGTINYEQYF. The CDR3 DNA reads TGCGCCAGCAGCTTGGTAGGGACTATAAACTACGAGCAGTACTTC.

The CDR3 loop is CASTDNSGRGPEAFF. In nucleotides, the CDR3 is TGTGCCAGCACCGATAACTCGGGGCGCGGTCCTGAAGCTTTCTTT. The V and J genes are TRBV7-2 and TRBJ1-1; tentative D call: TRBD1 (5 bases). V lost 7 bases and J lost 6, with 21 bases in between. CDR1 is SGHTA and CDR2 is FQGNSA in the germline V gene. CDR3 length equals 15 residues.

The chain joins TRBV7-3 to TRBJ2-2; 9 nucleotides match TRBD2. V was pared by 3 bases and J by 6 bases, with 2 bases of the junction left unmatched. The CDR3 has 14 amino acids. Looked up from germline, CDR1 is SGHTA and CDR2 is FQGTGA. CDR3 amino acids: CASSLRGGPGELFF. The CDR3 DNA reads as TGTGCCAGCAGCTTGCGGGGGGGCCCCGGGGAGCTGTTTTTT.

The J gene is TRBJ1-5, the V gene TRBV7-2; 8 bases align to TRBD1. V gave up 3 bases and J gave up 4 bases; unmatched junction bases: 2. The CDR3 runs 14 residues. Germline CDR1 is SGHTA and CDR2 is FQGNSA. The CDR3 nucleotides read TGTGCCAGCAGCTTGCGGACAGGGAATCAGCCCCAGCATTTT. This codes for CASSLRTGNQPQHF.

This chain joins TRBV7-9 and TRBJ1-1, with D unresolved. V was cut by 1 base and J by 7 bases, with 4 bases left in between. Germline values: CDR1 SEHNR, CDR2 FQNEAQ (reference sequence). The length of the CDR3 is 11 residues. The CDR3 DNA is TGTGCCAGCAGCTTAGTATATGAAGCTTTCTTT. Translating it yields CASSLVYEAFF.

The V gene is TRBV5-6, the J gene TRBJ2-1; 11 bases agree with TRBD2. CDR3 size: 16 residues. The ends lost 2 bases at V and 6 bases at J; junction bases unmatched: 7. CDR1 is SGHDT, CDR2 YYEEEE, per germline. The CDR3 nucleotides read TGTGCCAGCAGCTTAACTAGCGGGAGTGTCCCCAATGAGCAGTTCTTC. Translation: CASSLTSGSVPNEQFF.

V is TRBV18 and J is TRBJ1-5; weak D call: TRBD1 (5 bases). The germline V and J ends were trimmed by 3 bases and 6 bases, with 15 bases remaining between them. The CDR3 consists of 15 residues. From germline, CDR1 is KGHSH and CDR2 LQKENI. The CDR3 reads CASSPEGVRGQPQHF. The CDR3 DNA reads TGTGCCAGCTCACCCGAAGGGGTGCGGGGTCAGCCCCAGCATTTT.

For the CDR3, the DNA is TGTGCCAGCATCAAGTTCGGGACCTTCGGAAGAAAGGGCTACACCTTC. Its protein product is CASIKFGTFGRKGYTF. The V call is TRBV11-1, the J call TRBJ1-2; weak D call: TRBD1 (5 bases). Germline CDR1 and CDR2: SGHAT and FQDESV (reference sequence). V was pared by 7 bases and J by 8 bases, with 26 bases between. The CDR3 extends over 16 amino acids.

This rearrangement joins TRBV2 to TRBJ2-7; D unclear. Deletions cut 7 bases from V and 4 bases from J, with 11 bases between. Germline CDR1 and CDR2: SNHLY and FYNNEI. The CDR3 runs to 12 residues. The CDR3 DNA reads TGTGCCAGCAAATCTCTCCCATACGAGCAGTACTTC. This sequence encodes CASKSLPYEQYF. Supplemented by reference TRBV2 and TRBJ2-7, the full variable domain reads EPEVTQTPSHQVTQMGQEVILRCVPISNHLYFYWYRQILGQKVEFLVSFYNNEISEKSEIFDDQFSVERPDGSNFTLKIRSTKLEDSAMYFCASKSLPYEQYFGPGTRLTVT.

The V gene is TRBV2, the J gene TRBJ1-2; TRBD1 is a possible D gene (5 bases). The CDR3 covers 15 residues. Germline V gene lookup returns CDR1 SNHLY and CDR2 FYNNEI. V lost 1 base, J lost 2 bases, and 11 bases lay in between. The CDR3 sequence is CASSEELGTNYGYTF. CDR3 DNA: TGTGCCAGCAGTGAAGAGCTGGGGACGAACTATGGCTACACCTTC. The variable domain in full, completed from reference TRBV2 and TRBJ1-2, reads EPEVTQTPSHQVTQMGQEVILRCVPISNHLYFYWYRQILGQKVEFLVSFYNNEISEKSEIFDDQFSVERPDGSNFTLKIRSTKLEDSAMYFCASSEELGTNYGYTFGSGTRLTVV.

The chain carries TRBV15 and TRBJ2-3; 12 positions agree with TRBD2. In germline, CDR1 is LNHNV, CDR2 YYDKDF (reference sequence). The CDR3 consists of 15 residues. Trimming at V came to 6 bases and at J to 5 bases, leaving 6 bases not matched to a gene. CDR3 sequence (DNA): TGTGCCACCAGGGACGCTAGCGGGGGGGTAGATACGCAGTATTTT. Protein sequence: CATRDASGGVDTQYF.

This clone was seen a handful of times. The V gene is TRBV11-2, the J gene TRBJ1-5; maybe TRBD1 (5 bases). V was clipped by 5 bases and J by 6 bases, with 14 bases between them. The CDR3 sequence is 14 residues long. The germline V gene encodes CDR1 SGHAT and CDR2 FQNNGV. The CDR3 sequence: CASSLGPQSQPQHF. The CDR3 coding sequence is TGTGCCAGCAGCCTGGGACCGCAATCTCAGCCCCAGCATTTT.

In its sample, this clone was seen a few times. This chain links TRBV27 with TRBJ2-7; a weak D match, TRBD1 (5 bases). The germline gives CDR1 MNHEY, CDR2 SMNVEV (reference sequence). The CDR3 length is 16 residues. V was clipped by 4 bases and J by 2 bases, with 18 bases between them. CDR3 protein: CASSSTLGQHTYEQYF. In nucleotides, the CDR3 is TGTGCCAGCAGTTCAACTCTTGGACAACATACCTACGAGCAGTACTTC.

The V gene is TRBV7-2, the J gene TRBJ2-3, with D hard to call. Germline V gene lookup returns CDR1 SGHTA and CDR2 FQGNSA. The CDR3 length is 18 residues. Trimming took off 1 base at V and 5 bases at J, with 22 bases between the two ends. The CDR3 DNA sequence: TGTGCCAGCAGCTTAGGTCAGGCCTCCCCCCCGGTAATAGATACGCAGTATTTT. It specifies CASSLGQASPPVIDTQYF.

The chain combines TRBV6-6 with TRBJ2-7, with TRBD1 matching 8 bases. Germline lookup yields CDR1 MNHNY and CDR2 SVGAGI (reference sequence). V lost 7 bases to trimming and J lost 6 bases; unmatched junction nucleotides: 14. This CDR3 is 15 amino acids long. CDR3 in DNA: TGTGCCAGCACCCATCCAGGACAGGGCCGGGTCGAGCAGTACTTC. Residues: CASTHPGQGRVEQYF.

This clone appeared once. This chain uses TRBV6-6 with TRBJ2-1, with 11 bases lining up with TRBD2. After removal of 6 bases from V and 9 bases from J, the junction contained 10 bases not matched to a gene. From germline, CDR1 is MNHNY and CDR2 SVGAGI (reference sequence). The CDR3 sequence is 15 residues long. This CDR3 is CASRKLAGVLGEQFF. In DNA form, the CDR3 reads TGTGCCAGCAGGAAACTAGCGGGAGTGTTGGGTGAGCAGTTCTTC.